The 22 T cell receptor beta chains in this list originate from one sample, sequenced in a study of Tregs in tolerant kidney transplant recipients. TCRdb's copy holds only in-frame clones and misses some; the assay was immunoSEQ multiplex PCR. The sample is made up of around 33,000 clones, and the top ten hold 14% of it. Material: CD8+ T cells from blood, obtained before the transplant. The receptors derive from a human donor who received a combined kidney and bone marrow transplant.

On this clone itself: The CDR3 end is not reached by the read, which stops 3 residues before it; the germline J gene fills it in. The genes are TRBV19 and TRBJ2-2; D unresolved. Germline V gene data show CDR1 as LNHDA and CDR2 as SQIVND (reference sequence). The CDR3 totals 14 residues. V dropped 7 bases and J dropped 0 bases, with 9 bases sitting between them. The CDR3 bases that were read are TGTGCCAGTACATCCGGTCCGAACACCGGGGAG. Amino acid sequence: CASTSGPNTGE. The entire CDR3 reads CASTSGPNTGELFF.

A word on this clone: From the germline J gene comes the end of the CDR3, since the read stops 3 residues before it. The chain joins TRBV5-6 to TRBJ1-2; D is undetermined. CDR3 length: 12 residues. Germline V gene data show CDR1 as SGHDT and CDR2 as YYEEEE. CDR3 DNA (partial): TGTGCCAGCAGTTCGGGGTTATTAGGC. Protein sequence: CASSSGLLG. The entire CDR3 protein reads CASSSGLLGYTF. The whole variable domain, filled in from reference TRBV5-6 and TRBJ1-2, reads DAGVTQSPTHLIKTRGQQVTLRCSPKSGHDTVSWYQQALGQGPQFIFQYYEEEERQRGNFPDRFSGHQFPNYSSELNVNALLLGDSALYLCASSSGLLGYTFGSGTRLTVV.

About this clone itself: With the read ending 3 residues before the CDR3 end, the germline J gene is used to fill in that end. This chain links TRBV19 with TRBJ2-3; no clear D. CDR3 length equals 13 residues. In germline, CDR1 is LNHDA, CDR2 SQIVND (reference sequence). Trimming removed 4 bases at V and 0 bases at J, with 5 bases between. This CDR3 is CASSSGSTDTQYF. The DNA read from the CDR3 is TGTGCCAGTAGTAGCGGAAGCACAGATACG.

Worth noting for this clone: The CDR3 goes on 3 residues after the read ends, and that part is filled in from the germline J gene. The rearrangement joins TRBV5-8 to TRBJ2-7; D not resolved. Trimming shortened V by 2 bases and J by 2 bases, and 11 bases separated the two germline ends. The CDR3 is 14 residues long. Germline values: CDR1 SGHTS, CDR2 YDEGEE. The CDR3 bases that were read are TGTGCCAGCAGCTTCCGTCTACTACCCTACGAG. Protein: CASSFRLLPYE. The whole CDR3 protein reads CASSFRLLPYEQYF.

Notes on this clone: The read comes to an end 3 residues before the CDR3 does, leaving the germline J gene to fill in the end. This chain connects TRBV19 to TRBJ2-7, with TRBD2 as a possible D gene (6 bases). Between the trimmed V and J ends, which lost 6 bases and 3 bases, there was a span of 12 bases. Per the germline V gene, CDR1 is LNHDA and CDR2 is SQIVND (reference sequence). The CDR3 is 13 amino acids. The CDR3 sequence: CASSPGLDYEQYF. CDR3 DNA (partial): TGTGCCAGTAGCCCGGGACTTGACTACGAG.

As regards this clone: The CDR3 end falls 3 residues outside the read, so it is completed with the germline J gene. This sequence joins TRBV19 and TRBJ1-1, with 9 bases matching TRBD1. Per the germline V gene, CDR1 is LNHDA and CDR2 is SQIVND (reference sequence). The trim removed 8 bases at V and 4 bases at J, leaving 5 bases unmatched. The CDR3 contains 13 residues. Incomplete CDR3 DNA: TGTGCCAGTCAACTGGACAGGGGCACTGAA. It yields the protein CASQLDRGTE. The whole CDR3 is CASQLDRGTEAFF.

On this clone itself: The DNA ends 3 residues before the CDR3 does, and the rest of the CDR3 is filled in from the germline J gene. V and J are TRBV6-2 or TRBV6-3 and TRBJ1-4, with D maybe TRBD1 (5 bases). This CDR3 comprises 14 residues. The V end lost 6 bases, the J end lost 0 bases, and 8 bases lay between the germline ends. CDR1 MNHEY and CDR2 SVGEGT come from the germline V gene. The CDR3 sequence is CASSLTATNEKLFF. The covered CDR3 bases are TGTGCCAGCAGCCTGACAGCAACTAATGAAAAA.

Comments on this clone: The sequence runs out 3 residues before the end of the CDR3; the remainder is reconstructed from the germline J gene. The chain carries TRBV5-1 and TRBJ1-4; TRBD1 is a possible D gene (6 bases). Germline V lookup: CDR1 SGHRS, CDR2 YFSETQ. The CDR3 sequence is 16 residues long. V was cut by 4 bases and J by 8 bases, with 21 bases left in between. The CDR3 bases that were read are TGCGCCAGCAGCCCCGGGGTGGGGGCGCAGGGCGAAAAA. Protein sequence: CASSPGVGAQGEK. The complete CDR3 protein is CASSPGVGAQGEKLFF.

The CDR3 loop reads CASSPRDSLSGANVLTF. The CDR3 bases that were read are TGTGCCAGCAGTCCCAGGGACAGTCTCTCTGGGGCCAACGTC. The J gene is TRBJ2-6, the V gene TRBV27; 7 nucleotides agree with TRBD1. The read falls 3 residues short of the CDR3 end, and the missing part is taken from the germline J gene. V lost 5 bases, J lost 0 bases, and 7 bases stayed unmatched. The CDR3 totals 17 residues. Germline values: CDR1 MNHEY, CDR2 SMNVEV (reference sequence).

Of note for this clone: The CDR3 extends 3 residues past the end of the read, so its final part is completed from the germline J gene. The chain links TRBV4-1 to TRBJ2-1; TRBD2 matches at 9 bases. Trimming cost V 0 bases and J 0 bases; bases outside gene matches: 6. This CDR3 is 18 amino acids long. CDR1 and CDR2 (germline): MGHRA, YSYEKL. CDR3 protein: CASSQDSKREASYNEQFF. Incomplete CDR3 DNA: TGCGCCAGCAGCCAAGATTCAAAGCGGGAGGCCTCCTACAATGAG.

Details on this clone: The read halts 3 residues ahead of the CDR3 end, with the missing end drawn from the germline J gene. The rearrangement joins TRBV10-1 to TRBJ1-5; the match to TRBD1 covers 9 bases. The V and J ends lost 7 bases and 0 bases, in that order; junction bases with no gene match: 4. Germline values: CDR1 WNHNN, CDR2 SYGVQD (reference sequence). The CDR3 is 15 amino acids. The CDR3 region is CASKDRGHSNQPQHF. The sequenced part of the CDR3 DNA is TGCGCCAGCAAGGACAGGGGTCATAGCAATCAGCCC.

In regard to this clone: The CDR3 extends 3 residues past the end of the read, so its final part is completed from the germline J gene. The genes are TRBV5-6 and TRBJ1-5, with a weak D call TRBD1 (6 bases). This CDR3 spans 14 amino acids. V shed 0 bases and J shed 9 bases, with 13 bases lying between them. Germline V gene lookup returns CDR1 SGHDT and CDR2 YYEEEE. The CDR3 reads CASSLGAGERPQHF. CDR3 bases read: TGTGCCAGCAGCTTGGGGGCAGGGGAGAGGCCC.

CDR3 protein: CASSPGGGYNEQFF. Partial CDR3 DNA: TGTGCCAGTAGTCCTGGGGGGGGGTACAATGAG. The V gene is TRBV19, the J gene TRBJ2-1, with 7 bases identical to TRBD2. The read ends 3 residues before the CDR3 terminus; that terminus is restored from the germline J gene. The germline V gene has CDR1 LNHDA and CDR2 SQIVND (reference sequence). After removal of 5 bases from V and 4 bases from J, the junction contained 5 bases not matched to a gene. The CDR3 runs 14 residues.

About this clone: The DNA ends 3 residues before the CDR3 does, and the rest of the CDR3 is filled in from the germline J gene. V usage is TRBV7-9 and J usage is TRBJ1-1, with 10 bases that match TRBD1. Germline-derived CDR1 and CDR2 are SEHNR and FQNEAQ (reference sequence). J gave up 6 bases and V 6 bases, and 10 bases lay outside the gene matches. CDR3 size: 15 residues. CDR3 DNA (partial): TGTGCCAGCAGGCTCCCGGGACAGGGGCGGTCTGAA. It translates to CASRLPGQGRSE. The full CDR3 protein reads CASRLPGQGRSEAFF.

On this clone: The read is 3 residues too short to cover the CDR3 end, so that end is filled in from the germline J gene. The chain employs TRBV19 and TRBJ2-1, with TRBD2 matching 11 bases. This CDR3 has 13 residues. Trimming cost V 9 bases and J 4 bases; bases outside gene matches: 2. CDR1 LNHDA and CDR2 SQIVND come from the germline V gene (reference sequence). The sequenced CDR3 bases are TGTGCCAGCACTAGCGGGAGTTACAATGAG. It translates to CASTSGSYNE. The whole CDR3 region reads CASTSGSYNEQFF.

Concerning this clone: The DNA ends 3 residues before the CDR3 does, and the rest of the CDR3 is filled in from the germline J gene. The chain recombines TRBV19 with TRBJ1-2; the D gene is possibly TRBD1 (5 bases). The ends were cut back, 1 base at V and 2 bases at J, with 8 bases in the middle. The CDR3 totals 14 residues. Germline CDR1 LNHDA, CDR2 SQIVND (reference sequence). The CDR3 loop is CASSIVGVNYGYTF. The CDR3 bases that were read are TGTGCCAGTAGTATAGTAGGGGTCAACTATGGC.

With regard to this clone: Read sequence stops 3 residues before the CDR3 end, and the germline J gene provides the missing end. V usage is TRBV19 and J usage is TRBJ2-1; 13 bases fit TRBD2. The CDR3 runs 15 residues. Trimming cost V 4 bases and J 6 bases; bases outside gene matches: 3. Germline loops: CDR1 LNHDA, CDR2 SQIVND (reference sequence). The covered CDR3 bases are TGTGCCAGTAGTAGCGGACTAGCGGGAGTCAATGAG. This translates into CASSSGLAGVNE. The entire CDR3 sequence reads CASSSGLAGVNEQFF.

A note on this clone: The read ends 3 residues before the CDR3 terminus; that terminus is restored from the germline J gene. The chain uses TRBV7-3 and TRBJ2-1; TRBD2 aligns across 9 bases. The germline CDR1 and CDR2 sequences are SGHTA and FQGTGA. CDR3 length: 14 residues. V trimming: 2 bases; J trimming: 7 bases; junction bases outside the gene matches: 3. The sequenced part of the CDR3 DNA is TGTGCCAGCAGCTTAGCGGGAGGGCTAAATGAG. Encoded protein: CASSLAGGLNE. The entire CDR3 protein reads CASSLAGGLNEQFF. The full variable domain, rest sourced from reference TRBV7-3 and TRBJ2-1, is GAGVSQTPSNKVTEKGKYVELRCDPISGHTALYWYRQSLGQGPEFLIYFQGTGAADDSGLPNDRFFAVRPEGSVSTLKIQRTERGDSAVYLCASSLAGGLNEQFFGPGTRLTVL.

Concerning this clone: With the read ending 3 residues before the CDR3 end, the germline J gene is used to fill in that end. The rearrangement uses TRBV14 and TRBJ2-7, with TRBD1 matching 9 bases. Per germline, CDR1 SGHDN and CDR2 FVKESK. V trimming: 0 bases; J trimming: 3 bases; junction bases outside the gene matches: 3. This CDR3 has 15 amino acids. The CDR3 loop reads CASSQETGGVYEQYF. Partial CDR3 DNA: TGTGCCAGCAGCCAAGAAACAGGGGGCGTCTACGAG.

In regard to this clone: The read falls 3 residues short of the CDR3 end, and the missing part is taken from the germline J gene. The chain carries TRBV20-1 and TRBJ2-1; weak D call: TRBD2 (5 bases). The CDR3 has 16 amino acids. From germline, CDR1 is DFQATT and CDR2 SNEGSKA (reference sequence). V shed 1 base and J shed 4 bases, with 17 bases lying between them. CDR3 sequence reads: CSARGNSVNPYNEQFF. The sequenced CDR3 bases are TGCAGTGCTAGAGGTAATAGCGTTAACCCTTACAATGAG.

Comments on this clone: The CDR3 end falls 3 residues outside the read, so it is completed with the germline J gene. The chain is built from TRBV20-1 and TRBJ2-7; no clear D gene. Per the germline V gene, CDR1 is DFQATT and CDR2 is SNEGSKA (reference sequence). The CDR3 is 16 amino acids. Trimming took 0 bases from V and 2 from J, leaving 17 bases between them. The covered CDR3 bases are TGCAGTGCTAGAGATAGGGCAAATCCTGGTCCCTACGAG. The encoded protein is CSARDRANPGPYE. The full CDR3 sequence reads CSARDRANPGPYEQYF.

In the case of this clone: The read finishes 3 residues shy of the CDR3 end, and the germline J gene is used to complete it. The rearrangement uses TRBV30 and TRBJ1-2; D unresolved. V shed 1 base and J shed 1 base, with 4 bases lying between them. CDR3 length: 12 amino acids. Germline loops: CDR1 GTSNPN, CDR2 SVGIG (reference sequence). The CDR3 is CAWSELNYGYTF. The DNA read from the CDR3 is TGTGCCTGGAGTGAGCTTAACTATGGC.